These 27 T cell receptor beta chains share one sample of origin, sequenced in a study of shared clonotypes between healthy human individuals (dated by TCRdb to about 2020). The library was obtained by the immunoSEQ multiplex PCR assay. Entries here come from immuneACCESS through TCRdb and include only in-frame sequences with V and J called. Some clones fail to appear in such tables; in the studies checked, an unresolved V gene covers under half of the shortfall, and the cause of the remainder is unknown. The sample yields a few hundred thousand clones; roughly three quarters were counted once. The ten top clones hold 12% of the sample. The sequenced sample consisted of PBMCs. The source of these receptors is a woman aged 40-49 years in good health. Some clones in this sample may be carry-over from other donors' samples.

The CDR3 bases are TGTGCCAGCAACCAGGGTCATCAGCCCCAGCATTTT. It encodes CASNQGHQPQHF. This chain joins TRBV28 and TRBJ1-5, with D perhaps TRBD1 (5 bases). The CDR3 covers 12 residues. Germline V gene data show CDR1 as MDHEN and CDR2 as SYDVKM. Trimming removed 7 bases at V and 5 bases at J, with 9 bases between.

The rearrangement uses TRBV5-1 and TRBJ2-7; weak D call: TRBD1 (5 bases). CDR3 length: 13 residues. Germline CDR1 reads SGHRS; CDR2 reads YFSETQ. V was shortened by 0 bases and J by 8 bases, with 12 bases between the two germline ends. This CDR3 reads CASSLEGAPQQYF. CDR3 coding DNA: TGCGCCAGCAGCTTGGAAGGGGCCCCCCAGCAGTACTTC.

The chain joins TRBV30 to TRBJ1-1; D uncertain. V lost 2 bases and J lost 3, with 7 bases in between. The CDR3 runs to 12 residues. The V gene's germline CDR1 is GTSNPN and CDR2 SVGIG (reference sequence). The DNA for the CDR3 is TGTGCCTGGAGTAAGAGGGACACTGAAGCTTTCTTT. Protein product: CAWSKRDTEAFF.

This clone was detected only a few times. The sample carries other DNA sequences with the same CDR3. The V call is TRBV2, the J call TRBJ2-7, with TRBD1 matching 9 bases. Germline CDR1 is SNHLY and CDR2 is FYNNEI. The CDR3 runs 12 residues. J lost 4 bases, V lost 6 bases, and 1 base had no gene match. The CDR3 nucleotides are TGTGCCAGCAGGGACAGGGGATACGAGCAGTACTTC. Residues: CASRDRGYEQYF.

This clone was found many times. This chain connects TRBV5-4 to TRBJ2-7; 8 bases align to TRBD1. Trimming at V came to 2 bases and at J to 1 base, leaving 17 bases not matched to a gene. Germline V gives CDR1 SGHNT, CDR2 YYREEE (reference sequence). This CDR3 contains 19 residues. CDR3 in amino acids: CASSLAVRTGGLGSYEQYF. The CDR3 DNA is TGTGCCAGCAGCTTAGCGGTGAGAACAGGGGGACTGGGGTCCTACGAGCAGTACTTC. Based on the CDR3 plus reference TRBV5-4 and TRBJ2-7, the full variable domain is ETGVTQSPTHLIKTRGQQVTLRCSSQSGHNTVSWYQQALGQGPQFIFQYYREEENGRGNFPPRFSGLQFPNYSSELNVNALELDDSALYLCASSLAVRTGGLGSYEQYFGPGTRLTVT.

This clone came up a few times. The CDR3 spells CASSILTGGEFYEQYF. CDR3 DNA sequence: TGTGCCAGTAGTATTCTGACAGGGGGCGAGTTCTACGAGCAGTACTTC. This sequence joins TRBV19 and TRBJ2-7, with 10 positions matching TRBD1. There are 16 residues in the CDR3. V shed 3 bases and J 3 bases; nucleotides not matched to a gene: 8. Germline-derived CDR1 and CDR2 are LNHDA and SQIVND (reference sequence).

This chain connects TRBV19 to TRBJ1-3; TRBD1 matches 8 bases. Per germline, CDR1 LNHDA and CDR2 SQIVND (reference sequence). Unmatched junction bases numbered 6, after V lost 5 bases and J lost 3 bases. This CDR3 contains 15 residues. CDR3 amino acids: CASSPTGEGGNTIYF. For the CDR3, the DNA is TGTGCCAGTAGTCCGACAGGGGAGGGTGGAAACACCATATATTTT.

The chain combines TRBV6-5 with TRBJ2-2, with 7 bases aligning to TRBD1. CDR3 length: 15 amino acids. J gave up 4 bases and V 4 bases, and 6 bases lay outside the gene matches. Germline-derived CDR1 and CDR2 are MNHEY and SVGAGI. The CDR3 loop reads CASSSDRVVTGELFF. CDR3 nucleotide sequence: TGTGCCAGCAGTTCAGACAGGGTAGTCACCGGGGAGCTGTTTTTT.

The chain has TRBV7-8 and TRBJ2-7; no clear D. Germline V CDR1 and CDR2: SGHVS, FQNEAQ. Between the trimmed V and J ends, which lost 5 bases and 7 bases, there was a span of 12 bases. The CDR3 length is 12 residues. CDR3 in DNA: TGTGCCAGCAGCCAAAACCTGAGGGAGCAGTACTTC. Translated, it gives CASSQNLREQYF.

Notes on this clone: A far larger clone is only one base removed, so a read error is likely. This specimen includes other DNA sequences encoding the same CDR3. The CDR3 region has the DNA TGTGCCAGTGGAGGGCCCACAGATACGCAATATTTT. Translated, it gives CASGGPTDTQYF. The chain has TRBV28 and TRBJ2-3; D is possibly TRBD2 (6 bases). Germline V gene lookup returns CDR1 MDHEN and CDR2 SYDVKM. This CDR3 spans 12 amino acids.

This sequence joins TRBV19 and TRBJ1-1; TRBD1 agrees at 7 bases. From germline, CDR1 is LNHDA and CDR2 SQIVND (reference sequence). CDR3 size: 14 residues. V trimming: 7 bases; J trimming: 6 bases; junction bases outside the gene matches: 11. CDR3 nucleotides: TGTGCCAGTATCTCGGGACAGACGATTGCTGAAGCTTTCTTT. As protein: CASISGQTIAEAFF.

The V call is TRBV7-6, the J call TRBJ2-3; tentatively, D is TRBD2 (6 bases). There are 12 residues in the CDR3. In germline, CDR1 is SGHVS, CDR2 FNYEAQ. The V end was cut by 2 bases, the J end by 8 bases, with 8 bases between. CDR3 sequence: CASSLWRGTQYF. The CDR3 DNA reads TGTGCCAGCAGCTTATGGAGGGGTACGCAGTATTTT.

This clone has a single count. V usage is TRBV28 and J usage is TRBJ1-4; 11 bases line up with TRBD1. Germline CDR1 and CDR2: MDHEN and SYDVKM. The ends lost 4 bases at V and 7 bases at J; junction bases unmatched: 8. The CDR3 runs 16 residues. The CDR3, as DNA: TGTGCCAGCAGTTATCCCCGGGACAGGGGGGCTGAAAAACTGTTTTTT. Translation gives CASSYPRDRGAEKLFF. The full variable domain, completed using reference TRBV28 and TRBJ1-4, is DVKVTQSSRYLVKRTGEKVFLECVQDMDHENMFWYRQDPGLGLRLIYFSYDVKMKEKGDIPEGYSVSREKKERFSLILESASTNQTSMYLCASSYPRDRGAEKLFFGSGTQLSVL.

V is TRBV4-1 and J is TRBJ2-5; no firm D call. The germline V and J ends were trimmed by 0 bases and 2 bases, with 16 bases remaining between them. The CDR3 sequence is 17 residues long. Germline CDR1 MGHRA, CDR2 YSYEKL. This CDR3 is CASSQEQSLARQETQYF. The CDR3 DNA reads TGCGCCAGCAGCCAAGAGCAGTCCCTCGCGAGGCAAGAGACCCAGTACTTC.

The table lists this clone with a few counts. Other DNA sequences of this sample code for an identical CDR3. The chain recombines TRBV7-9 with TRBJ1-1; D not certain. The CDR3 extends over 11 amino acids. The V and J ends lost 1 base and 5 bases respectively, with 2 bases between them. Germline CDR1 and CDR2: SEHNR and FQNEAQ (reference sequence). CDR3: CASSLGTEAFF. CDR3 nucleotide sequence: TGTGCCAGCAGCTTAGGGACTGAAGCTTTCTTT.

The chain employs TRBV28 and TRBJ2-7; 9 nucleotides match TRBD2. The CDR3 covers 15 residues. V lost 5 bases to trimming and J lost 3 bases; unmatched junction nucleotides: 8. Per germline, CDR1 MDHEN and CDR2 SYDVKM. Written as DNA, the CDR3 is TGTGCCAGCAGTCTCCGACTAGCGGCAAACTACGAGCAGTACTTC. It is translated as CASSLRLAANYEQYF.

This clone has just a few counts. It is likely a read error: a sequence one base away is far more abundant. Other DNA sequences within the sample encode an identical CDR3. The gene calls are TRBV30 and TRBJ1-1; D uncertain. This CDR3 contains 15 residues. V dropped 0 bases and J dropped 3 bases, with 14 bases sitting between them. CDR1 is GTSNPN, CDR2 SVGIG, per germline (reference sequence). CDR3 amino acids: CAWSVGRAGDTEAFF. The CDR3 DNA follows: TGTGCCTGGAGTGTAGGTAGGGCCGGGGACACTGAAGCTTTCTTT.

This clone is a singleton in its sample. This chain joins TRBV18 and TRBJ2-1; D is possibly TRBD1 (6 bases). V was pared by 3 bases and J by 7 bases, with 19 bases between. CDR1 KGHSH and CDR2 LQKENI come from the germline V gene. The CDR3 runs 16 residues. The CDR3 reads CASSPPGTRTGNEQFF. For the CDR3, the DNA is TGTGCCAGCTCACCGCCCGGGACAAGGACGGGGAATGAGCAGTTCTTC.

This clone was detected many times. The rearrangement uses TRBV15 and TRBJ1-5, with D unclear. The CDR3 runs to 14 residues. The germline V and J ends were trimmed by 1 base and 5 bases, with 9 bases remaining between them. Germline V gives CDR1 LNHNV, CDR2 YYDKDF (reference sequence). The CDR3 DNA reads as TGTGCCACCAGCAGAGGTGACCCGGATCAGCCCCAGCATTTT. Residues: CATSRGDPDQPQHF.

The rearrangement links TRBV2 to TRBJ2-3, with D perhaps assigned TRBD1 or TRBD2 (5 bases each). The V end was cut by 10 bases, the J end by 7 bases, with 24 bases between. There are 15 residues in the CDR3. The germline gives CDR1 SNHLY, CDR2 FYNNEI. CDR3 DNA: TGTGCCATAGGGATAATGGGGGTAGGCCTCCATACGCAGTATTTT. Amino acids: CAIGIMGVGLHTQYF.

Comments on this clone: Other DNA sequences in the sample encode the same CDR3. This sequence joins TRBV27 and TRBJ1-6; D uncertain. Per germline, CDR1 MNHEY and CDR2 SMNVEV (reference sequence). The ends were cut back, 3 bases at V and 5 bases at J, with 8 bases in the middle. The CDR3 consists of 14 residues. The CDR3, as DNA: TGTGCCAGCAGTTTTCGGGGTAATAATTCACCCCTCCACTTT. Amino acids: CASSFRGNNSPLHF.

This chain links TRBV27 with TRBJ1-1; D uncertain. Germline V lookup: CDR1 MNHEY, CDR2 SMNVEV (reference sequence). V shed 0 bases and J shed 5 bases, with 7 bases lying between them. This CDR3 has 13 residues. In DNA, the CDR3 is TGTGCCAGCAGTTTATCAAGGAGGACTGAAGCTTTCTTT. Translating it yields CASSLSRRTEAFF.

V is TRBV7-6 and J is TRBJ2-1, with 7 positions matching TRBD2. V trimming: 2 bases; J trimming: 0 bases; junction bases outside the gene matches: 13. The germline V gene has CDR1 SGHVS and CDR2 FNYEAQ. The CDR3 sequence is 19 residues long. The CDR3 reads CASSLLGPSGGSSYNEQFF. The CDR3 nucleotides are TGTGCCAGCAGCTTACTGGGCCCTTCTGGCGGGAGCTCCTACAATGAGCAGTTCTTC.

The rearrangement links TRBV9 to TRBJ2-3; 7 bases are a match to TRBD1. Germline assignment: CDR1 SGDLS and CDR2 YYNGEE. V was clipped by 3 bases and J by 7 bases; unmatched bases: 5. The CDR3 totals 13 residues. The CDR3 region is CASSANRGHTQYF. In DNA, the CDR3 is TGTGCCAGCAGCGCCAACAGGGGACATACGCAGTATTTT.

The chain combines TRBV9 with TRBJ2-7; D possibly corresponds to TRBD2 (6 bases). The CDR3 is 15 residues long. Germline V gene sequence: CDR1 SGDLS, CDR2 YYNGEE. V lost 0 bases to trimming and J lost 2 bases, with 12 bases between them. CDR3 in DNA: TGTGCCAGCAGCGTAGGTTCTAGCGAAACCTACGAGCAGTACTTC. Its protein product is CASSVGSSETYEQYF.

The chain couples TRBV18 to TRBJ2-7; the D call may be TRBD1 or TRBD2 (5 bases each). Germline V CDR1 and CDR2: KGHSH, LQKENI. The CDR3 has 14 residues. V gave up 8 bases and J gave up 2 bases, with 16 bases separating them. The CDR3 sequence is CASSLGDATYEQYF. The CDR3 nucleotides read TGTGCCAGCAGTTTGGGGGACGCGACCTACGAGCAGTACTTC.

The chain joins TRBV9 to TRBJ2-7; 12 bases map to TRBD2. CDR1 and CDR2 from the germline V gene are SGDLS and YYNGEE. The V gene end was trimmed by 0 bases and the J gene end by 4 bases; junction bases not matched to a gene: 8. This CDR3 comprises 17 residues. The CDR3 protein is CASSVGLAGDPPYEQYF. The DNA of the CDR3 is TGTGCCAGCAGCGTAGGACTAGCGGGAGATCCCCCTTACGAGCAGTACTTC.